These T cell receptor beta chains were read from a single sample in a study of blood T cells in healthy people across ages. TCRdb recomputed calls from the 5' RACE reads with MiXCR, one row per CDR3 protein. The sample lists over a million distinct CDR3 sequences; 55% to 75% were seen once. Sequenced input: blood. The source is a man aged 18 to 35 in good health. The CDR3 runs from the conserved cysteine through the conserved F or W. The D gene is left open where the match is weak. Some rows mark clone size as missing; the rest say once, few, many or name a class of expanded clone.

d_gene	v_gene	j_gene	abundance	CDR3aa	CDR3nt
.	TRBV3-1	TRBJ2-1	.	CASSQDLWGANEQFF	TGTGCCAGCAGCCAAGATCTGTGGGGGGCAAATGAGCAGTTCTTC
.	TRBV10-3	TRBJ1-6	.	CAISEGQPMGYNSPLHF	TGTGCCATCAGTGAAGGCCAACCCATGGGGTATAATTCACCCCTCCACTTT
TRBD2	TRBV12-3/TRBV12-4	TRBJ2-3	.	CASSIERGGADTQYF	TGTGCCAGCAGCATAGAGCGGGGGGGCGCAGATACGCAGTATTTT
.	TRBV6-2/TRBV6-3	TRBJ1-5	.	CASSYFKPNNQPQHF	TGTGCCAGCAGTTACTTCAAACCTAACAATCAGCCCCAGCATTTT
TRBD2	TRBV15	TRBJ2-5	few	CATSREERGGYNEQYF	TGTGCCACCAGCAGAGAGGAGCGGGGGGGCTACAATGAGCAGTACTTC
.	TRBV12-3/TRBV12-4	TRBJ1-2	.	CASTTIQGYGGYTF	TGTGCCAGCACCACCATACAGGGATACGGCGGCTACACCTTC
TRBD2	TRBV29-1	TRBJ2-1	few	CSVEALAGAYNEQFF	TGCAGCGTTGAAGCTCTAGCGGGAGCCTACAATGAGCAGTTCTTC
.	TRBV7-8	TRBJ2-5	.	CASSPIGKLETQYF	TGTGCCAGCAGCCCCATCGGGAAATTAGAGACCCAGTACTTC
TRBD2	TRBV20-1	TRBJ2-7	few	CSAHSRNSGAYEQYF	TGCAGTGCTCATTCGCGGAATAGCGGGGCCTACGAGCAGTACTTC
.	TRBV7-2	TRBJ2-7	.	CASSILGGVDEQYF	TGTGCCAGCAGCATCCTGGGGGGAGTGGACGAGCAGTACTTC
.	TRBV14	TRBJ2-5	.	CASSHLALQETQYF	TGTGCCAGCAGCCACCTAGCGCTACAAGAGACCCAGTACTTC
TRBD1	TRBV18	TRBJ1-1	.	CATRTGATEAFF	TGTGCCACCCGGACAGGGGCCACTGAAGCTTTCTTT
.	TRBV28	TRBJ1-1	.	CASSLLGGFNTEAFF	TGTGCCAGCAGTTTATTGGGAGGGTTTAACACTGAAGCTTTCTTT
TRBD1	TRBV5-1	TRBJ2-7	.	CASSYRQGNSYEQYF	TGCGCCAGCAGCTATCGACAGGGGAACAGTTACGAGCAGTACTTC
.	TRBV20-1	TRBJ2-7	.	CSASSETYEQYF	TGCAGTGCTAGCTCTGAGACGTACGAGCAGTACTTC
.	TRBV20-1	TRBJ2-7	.	CSALGPSGRGANSYEQYF	TGCAGTGCCCTGGGCCCGTCTGGCAGGGGGGCCAACTCCTACGAGCAGTACTTC
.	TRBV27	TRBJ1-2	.	CASSPDSTGGYGYTF	TGTGCCAGCAGCCCAGACAGCACTGGAGGATATGGCTACACCTTC
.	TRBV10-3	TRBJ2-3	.	CAIGTTDTQYF	TGTGCCATTGGAACCACAGATACGCAGTATTTT
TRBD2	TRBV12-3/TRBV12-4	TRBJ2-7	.	CASSLGLAGYSYEQYF	TGTGCCAGCAGTTTAGGACTAGCGGGCTACTCCTACGAGCAGTACTTC
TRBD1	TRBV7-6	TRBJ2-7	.	CASSFRDRGIYSYEQYF	TGTGCCAGCAGCTTCAGGGACAGGGGTATCTATTCCTACGAGCAGTACTTC
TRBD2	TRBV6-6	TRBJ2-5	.	CASSRLASETQYF	TGTGCCAGCAGTAGACTAGCGTCAGAGACCCAGTACTTC
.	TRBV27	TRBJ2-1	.	CASSHDPRGNEQFF	TGTGCCAGCAGCCATGACCCCAGGGGAAATGAGCAGTTCTTC
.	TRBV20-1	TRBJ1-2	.	CSAKGGAGGGYTF	TGCAGTGCTAAGGGGGGCGCGGGGGGTGGCTACACCTTC
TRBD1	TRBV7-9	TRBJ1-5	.	CASSPGNRGAYSNQPQHF	TGTGCCAGCAGCCCCGGGAACAGGGGGGCCTATAGCAATCAGCCCCAGCATTTT
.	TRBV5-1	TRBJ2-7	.	CASGAPDSYEQYF	TGCGCCAGCGGAGCTCCTGACTCCTACGAGCAGTACTTC
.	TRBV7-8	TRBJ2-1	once	CASSFKQSPYDEQFF	TGTGCCAGCAGCTTTAAGCAGTCGCCTTACGATGAGCAGTTCTTC
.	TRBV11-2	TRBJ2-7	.	CASSPPPGVHEQYF	TGTGCCAGCAGCCCTCCCCCCGGGGTCCACGAGCAGTACTTC
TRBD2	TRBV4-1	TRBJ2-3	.	CASSQDPSGRATDTQYF	TGCGCCAGCAGCCAAGATCCAAGCGGGAGGGCCACAGATACGCAGTATTTT
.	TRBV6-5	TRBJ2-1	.	CASSYRNSYNEQFF	TGTGCCAGCAGTTACCGAAACTCCTACAATGAGCAGTTCTTC
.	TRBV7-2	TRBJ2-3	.	CASRPGWGLTDMQYF	TGTGCCAGCAGACCAGGTTGGGGGCTTACAGATATGCAGTATTTT
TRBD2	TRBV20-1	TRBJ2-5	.	CSARDPGGTYYNEQYF	TGCAGTGCTAGAGATCCCGGGGGGACCTACTACAATGAGCAGTACTTC
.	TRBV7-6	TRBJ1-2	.	CASSVTSSGGEDPTIGHTF	TGTGCCAGCAGCGTAACCTCCTCCGGGGGCGAAGATCCGACGATTGGCCACACCTTC
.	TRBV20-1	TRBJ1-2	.	CSARGTGQRAYGYTF	TGCAGTGCTAGGGGAACAGGTCAGCGGGCCTATGGCTACACCTTC
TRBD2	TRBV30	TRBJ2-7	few	CAWSVLERGGYEQYF	TGTGCCTGGAGTGTACTTGAGCGGGGCGGCTACGAGCAGTACTTC
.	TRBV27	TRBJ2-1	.	CASSLSPMYEQFF	TGTGCCAGCAGTTTATCCCCTATGTATGAGCAGTTCTTC